The 9 T cell receptor beta chains given below trace back to one sample, sequenced in a study of OX40 agonist ivuxolimab in advanced cancers. TCRdb keeps only in-frame clones here, not all; method: immunoSEQ multiplex PCR. The repertoire includes tens of thousands of clones, approximately 91% of them detected once, and 0.3% to 0.45% sits in the top ten. The starting material was CD4+ or CD8+ T cells sorted from blood, obtained in a trial of the OX40 agonist ivuxolimab. The origin of the receptors is an adult with an advanced solid tumor such as melanoma, head and neck, liver or kidney cancer.

This rearrangement joins TRBV5-1 to TRBJ2-7; the match to TRBD2 covers 8 bases. Germline V gene sequence: CDR1 SGHRS, CDR2 YFSETQ. This CDR3 comprises 15 residues. V shed 4 bases, J shed 1 base, and the junction held 7 bases outside the gene matches. The CDR3 nucleotides are TGCGCCAGCAGCGCGAGAAGCGGGAGTTCCTACGAGCAGTACTTC. Its translation: CASSARSGSSYEQYF.

V and J are TRBV9 and TRBJ1-5, with D possibly TRBD1 on 5 matching bases. V dropped 0 bases and J dropped 9 bases, with 13 bases sitting between them. Germline V gene data show CDR1 as SGDLS and CDR2 as YYNGEE. This CDR3 contains 14 residues. DNA of the CDR3: TGTGCCAGCAGCGTAGAGGCGGGTAGGGGGCCCCAGCATTTT. This sequence encodes CASSVEAGRGPQHF.

The chain couples TRBV5-1 to TRBJ1-2, with a weak D call TRBD1 (5 bases). The CDR3 sequence is 16 residues long. Trimming took off 4 bases at V and 2 bases at J, with 18 bases between the two ends. The germline CDR1 and CDR2 sequences are SGHRS and YFSETQ. CDR3 residues: CASSVNPGLQNYGYTF. CDR3 in DNA: TGCGCCAGCAGCGTAAATCCAGGGTTGCAGAACTATGGCTACACCTTC.

The chain uses TRBV27 and TRBJ1-2, with D possibly TRBD1 on 6 matching bases. The CDR3 is made up of 13 amino acids. V shed 5 bases and J shed 3 bases, with 10 bases lying between them. From germline, CDR1 is MNHEY and CDR2 SMNVEV (reference sequence). CDR3 DNA: TGTGCCAGCAGTGCCGCAGGGGACTATGGCTACACCTTC. Translating it yields CASSAAGDYGYTF.

This sequence joins TRBV10-2 and TRBJ2-3; 9 bases match TRBD2. The J segment lost 0 bases and the V segment lost 2 bases, leaving 0 bases of the junction unmatched. The CDR3 spans 15 residues. Germline CDR1 and CDR2: WSHSY and SAAADI. The CDR3 DNA follows: TGCGCCAGCAGTGAGACTAGCGGGAGCACAGATACGCAGTATTTT. Translating gives CASSETSGSTDTQYF.

This clone was observed a single time. The chain is built from TRBV28 and TRBJ2-3; D not certain. This CDR3 spans 18 amino acids. Germline V gives CDR1 MDHEN, CDR2 SYDVKM. The germline V and J ends were trimmed by 5 bases and 0 bases, with 21 bases remaining between them. The CDR3 region is CASSPPPDSRSSTDTQYF. The CDR3 DNA reads TGTGCCAGCAGTCCCCCCCCAGACTCAAGGTCTAGCACAGATACGCAGTATTTT. Full variable domain (missing parts from reference TRBV28 and TRBJ2-3): DVKVTQSSRYLVKRTGEKVFLECVQDMDHENMFWYRQDPGLGLRLIYFSYDVKMKEKGDIPEGYSVSREKKERFSLILESASTNQTSMYLCASSPPPDSRSSTDTQYFGPGTRLTVL.

CDR3 coding DNA: TGTGCCAGCAGCTTAATCTCGACGGGAAACACCATATATTTT. It codes for CASSLISTGNTIYF. This sequence joins TRBV11-3 and TRBJ1-3; D gene unclear. V lost 2 bases and J 4 bases, leaving 9 bases between the germline ends. This CDR3 comprises 14 residues. The germline gives CDR1 SGHNT, CDR2 YENEEA.

The CDR3, as DNA: TGTGCCAGCACGACTAGAGGGTCTACTACCTACAATGAGCAGTTCTTC. This translates into CASTTRGSTTYNEQFF. This chain links TRBV11-3 with TRBJ2-1; D is perhaps TRBD2 (6 bases). This CDR3 is built from 16 residues. The V end was cut by 7 bases, the J end by 2 bases, with 18 bases between. Germline values: CDR1 SGHNT, CDR2 YENEEA.

The chain is built from TRBV5-6 and TRBJ1-5; no firm D call. Trimming stripped 1 base from V and 7 bases from J, with 15 bases between. Per the germline V gene, CDR1 is SGHDT and CDR2 is YYEEEE. The CDR3 totals 15 residues. The CDR3 spells CASSLSRAARQPQHF. CDR3 coding DNA: TGTGCCAGCAGCTTGAGTCGGGCGGCTCGACAGCCCCAGCATTTT. Together with reference TRBV5-6 and TRBJ1-5, the CDR3 gives the full variable domain: DAGVTQSPTHLIKTRGQQVTLRCSPKSGHDTVSWYQQALGQGPQFIFQYYEEEERQRGNFPDRFSGHQFPNYSSELNVNALLLGDSALYLCASSLSRAARQPQHFGDGTRLSIL.